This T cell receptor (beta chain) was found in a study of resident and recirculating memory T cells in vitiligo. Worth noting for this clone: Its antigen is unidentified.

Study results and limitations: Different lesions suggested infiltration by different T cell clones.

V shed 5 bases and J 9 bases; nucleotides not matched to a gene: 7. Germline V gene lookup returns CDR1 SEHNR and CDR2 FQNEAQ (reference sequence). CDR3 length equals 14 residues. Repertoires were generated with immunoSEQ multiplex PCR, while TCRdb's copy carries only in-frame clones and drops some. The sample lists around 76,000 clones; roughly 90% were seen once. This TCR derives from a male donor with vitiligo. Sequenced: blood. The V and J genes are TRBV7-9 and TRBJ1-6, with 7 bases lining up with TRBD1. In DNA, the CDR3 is TGTGCCAGCAGCGGAGACAGGGTCTCTTCACCCCTCCACTTT. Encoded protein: CASSGDRVSSPLHF.